These 9 T cell receptor beta chains came from one sample sequenced in a study of T cells in Graves' hyperthyroidism and ophthalmopathy. RNA transcripts were the template for amplifying TCR beta CDR3 regions. Carried out on the TCR CDR3, a first-round RT-PCR used the HTBI primer set. TCRdb passed the multiplex PCR reads through MiXCR, listing each CDR3 protein once. The sample has about 480,000 distinct CDR3 sequences; about 15% are singletons. The sample taken for sequencing was blood. The receptor set was obtained from a woman between 18 and 30 years old with Graves' hyperthyroidism.

This clonotype was observed a few times. CDR3 nucleotides: TGTGCCAGCCAGATGGGGGACAGGGTGTCTGAAGCTTTCTTT. Translation gives CASQMGDRVSEAFF. The chain uses TRBV7-9 and TRBJ1-1, with TRBD1 matching over 9 bases. The germline gives CDR1 SEHNR, CDR2 FQNEAQ (reference sequence). J was trimmed by 6 bases and V by 8 bases; bases with no gene match: 10. The CDR3 spans 14 residues.

Ten or more counts support this clonotype. The V and J genes are TRBV18 and TRBJ2-5, with TRBD1 matching 9 bases. The germline gives CDR1 KGHSH, CDR2 LQKENI. This CDR3 is built from 14 residues. V was clipped by 3 bases and J by 5 bases; unmatched bases: 4. CDR3 DNA sequence: TGTGCCAGCTCACCGACAGGGGGAAAGGAGACCCAGTACTTC. Residues: CASSPTGGKETQYF.

The chain combines TRBV9 with TRBJ2-3; the match to TRBD2 covers 13 bases. The V gene's germline CDR1 is SGDLS and CDR2 YYNGEE. Losses at the gene ends were 4 bases for V and 3 bases for J; bases not matched to a gene: 8. The CDR3 sequence is 17 residues long. The DNA for the CDR3 is TGTGCCAGCAGCCCGAGAGAGACTAGCGGGAGGACAGATACGCAGTATTTT. The encoded protein is CASSPRETSGRTDTQYF.

This clonotype was seen repeatedly, ten times or more. V and J are TRBV27 and TRBJ1-1; the D is unclear. CDR3 length equals 14 residues. Germline-derived CDR1 and CDR2 are MNHEY and SMNVEV (reference sequence). The V end was cut by 5 bases, the J end by 0 bases, with 10 bases between. CDR3 DNA sequence: TGTGCCAGCAGTACGGGGTTCATGAACACTGAAGCTTTCTTT. Translated: CASSTGFMNTEAFF.

At least ten counts were recorded for this clonotype. V usage is TRBV6-1 and J usage is TRBJ2-7; D is uncertain. CDR1 is MNHNS, CDR2 SASEGT, per germline. V lost 2 bases to trimming and J lost 1 base, with 9 bases between them. The CDR3 sequence is 14 residues long. The CDR3 nucleotides are TGTGCCAGCAGTGAATTTGGTAGGTCCTACGAGCAGTACGTC. It specifies CASSEFGRSYEQYV.

This chain joins TRBV9 and TRBJ2-3; maybe TRBD2 (5 bases). Germline lookup yields CDR1 SGDLS and CDR2 YYNGEE. V was trimmed by 0 bases and J by 1 base, leaving 12 bases between them. The CDR3 is 16 residues long. CDR3 amino acids: CASSVERTQGTDTQYF. The CDR3 nucleotides read TGTGCCAGCAGCGTAGAGAGGACTCAGGGCACAGATACGCAGTATTTT.

The V gene is TRBV5-1, the J gene TRBJ2-1, with D uncertain. V lost 0 bases to trimming and J lost 5 bases, with 6 bases between them. Germline loops: CDR1 SGHRS, CDR2 YFSETQ. This CDR3 contains 13 residues. The CDR3 is CASSLARDNEQFF. CDR3 DNA sequence: TGCGCCAGCAGCTTGGCCAGAGACAATGAGCAGTTCTTC.

The chain couples TRBV20-1 to TRBJ2-1, with 14 bases that match TRBD2. Germline assignment: CDR1 DFQATT and CDR2 SNEGSKA (reference sequence). This CDR3 region has 16 residues. The V and J ends lost 0 bases and 12 bases, in that order; junction bases with no gene match: 10. The CDR3 sequence is CSARDQGTSGSEGQFF. The CDR3, as DNA: TGCAGTGCTAGAGATCAAGGGACTAGCGGGAGTGAAGGGCAGTTCTTC.

This clonotype showed up just a few times. This chain links TRBV2 with TRBJ1-6; D gene uncertain. Germline V gene lookup returns CDR1 SNHLY and CDR2 FYNNEI. The CDR3 covers 16 residues. The V end lost 5 bases, the J end lost 2 bases, and 13 bases lay between the germline ends. The CDR3 sequence is CASSSRESAYNSPLHF. The CDR3 bases are TGTGCCAGCAGTTCCCGGGAGTCGGCCTATAATTCACCCCTCCACTTT. The variable domain in full, completed from reference TRBV2 and TRBJ1-6, reads EPEVTQTPSHQVTQMGQEVILRCVPISNHLYFYWYRQILGQKVEFLVSFYNNEISEKSEIFDDQFSVERPDGSNFTLKIRSTKLEDSAMYFCASSSRESAYNSPLHFGNGTRLTVT.